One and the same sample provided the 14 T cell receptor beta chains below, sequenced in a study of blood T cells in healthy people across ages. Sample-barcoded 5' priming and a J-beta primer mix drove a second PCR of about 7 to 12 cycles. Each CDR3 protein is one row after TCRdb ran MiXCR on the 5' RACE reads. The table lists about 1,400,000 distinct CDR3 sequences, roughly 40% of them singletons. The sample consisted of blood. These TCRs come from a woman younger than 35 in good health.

In nucleotides, the CDR3 is TGCGCCAGCAGCGGGGGGACAGGGCCCACTGAAGCTTTCTTT. Translated: CASSGGTGPTEAFF. This chain joins TRBV5-1 and TRBJ1-1; 9 nucleotides agree with TRBD1. The CDR3 totals 14 residues. Germline values: CDR1 SGHRS, CDR2 YFSETQ. V was pared by 4 bases and J by 4 bases, with 5 bases of the junction left unmatched.

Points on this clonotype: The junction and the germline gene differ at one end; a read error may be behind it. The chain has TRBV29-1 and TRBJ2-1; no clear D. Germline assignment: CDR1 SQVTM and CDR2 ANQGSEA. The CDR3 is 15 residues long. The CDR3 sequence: CSVGGGVFSYDEQFF. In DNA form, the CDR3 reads TGCAGCGTGGGTGGCGGAGTTTTCTCCTACGATGAGCAGTTCTTC.

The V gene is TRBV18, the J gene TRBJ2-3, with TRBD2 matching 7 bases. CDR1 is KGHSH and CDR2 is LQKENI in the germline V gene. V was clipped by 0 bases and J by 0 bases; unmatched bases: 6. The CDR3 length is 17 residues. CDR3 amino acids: CASSPPAGGGSTDTQYF. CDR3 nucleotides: TGTGCCAGCTCACCACCGGCTGGCGGGGGTAGCACAGATACGCAGTATTTT.

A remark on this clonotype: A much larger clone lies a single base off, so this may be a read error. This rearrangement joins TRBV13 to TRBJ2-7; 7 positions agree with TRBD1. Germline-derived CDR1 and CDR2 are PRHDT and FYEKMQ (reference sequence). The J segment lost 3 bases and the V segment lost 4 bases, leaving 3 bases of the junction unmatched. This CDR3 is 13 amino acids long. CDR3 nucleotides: TGTGCCAGCAGCTGTGACAGGGACTACGAGCAGTACTTC. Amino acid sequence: CASSCDRDYEQYF.

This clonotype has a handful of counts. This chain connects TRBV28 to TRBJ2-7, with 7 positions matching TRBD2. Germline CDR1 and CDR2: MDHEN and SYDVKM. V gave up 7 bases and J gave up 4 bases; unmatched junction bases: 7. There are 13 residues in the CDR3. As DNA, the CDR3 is TGTGCCAGCACCCCCAGCGGGGATTACGAGCAGTACTTC. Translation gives CASTPSGDYEQYF. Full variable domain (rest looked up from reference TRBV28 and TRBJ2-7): DVKVTQSSRYLVKRTGEKVFLECVQDMDHENMFWYRQDPGLGLRLIYFSYDVKMKEKGDIPEGYSVSREKKERFSLILESASTNQTSMYLCASTPSGDYEQYFGPGTRLTVT.

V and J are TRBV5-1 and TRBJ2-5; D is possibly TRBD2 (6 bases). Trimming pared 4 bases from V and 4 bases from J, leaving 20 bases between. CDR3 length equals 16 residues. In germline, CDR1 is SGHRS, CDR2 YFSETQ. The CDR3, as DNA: TGCGCCAGCAGCATACTTAGCGGCCCTTTCGGAGAGACCCAGTACTTC. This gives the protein CASSILSGPFGETQYF.

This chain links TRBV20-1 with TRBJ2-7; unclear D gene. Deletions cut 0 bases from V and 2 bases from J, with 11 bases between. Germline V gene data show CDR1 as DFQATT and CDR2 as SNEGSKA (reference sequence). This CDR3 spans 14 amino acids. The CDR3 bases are TGCAGTGCTAGAGATCCAGCCACGACCTACGAGCAGTACTTC. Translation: CSARDPATTYEQYF.

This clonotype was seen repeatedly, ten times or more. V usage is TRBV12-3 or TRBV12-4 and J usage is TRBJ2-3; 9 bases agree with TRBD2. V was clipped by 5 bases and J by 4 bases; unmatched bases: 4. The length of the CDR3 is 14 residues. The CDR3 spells CASSTGLAADTQYF. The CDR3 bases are TGTGCCAGCAGTACGGGACTAGCAGCAGATACGCAGTATTTT.

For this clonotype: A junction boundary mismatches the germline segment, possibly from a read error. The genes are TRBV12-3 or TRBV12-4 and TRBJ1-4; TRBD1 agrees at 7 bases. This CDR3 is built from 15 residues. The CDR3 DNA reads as TGTGCCAGCAGTCCGGACAGGACAACTAATGAAAGACTGTTTTTT. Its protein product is CASSPDRTTNERLFF.

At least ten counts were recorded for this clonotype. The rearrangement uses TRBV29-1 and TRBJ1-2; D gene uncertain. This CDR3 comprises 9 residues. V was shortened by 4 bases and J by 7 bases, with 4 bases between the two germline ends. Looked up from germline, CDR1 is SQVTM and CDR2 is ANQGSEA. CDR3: CSVGGGYTF. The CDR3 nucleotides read TGCAGCGTTGGAGGTGGCTACACCTTC.

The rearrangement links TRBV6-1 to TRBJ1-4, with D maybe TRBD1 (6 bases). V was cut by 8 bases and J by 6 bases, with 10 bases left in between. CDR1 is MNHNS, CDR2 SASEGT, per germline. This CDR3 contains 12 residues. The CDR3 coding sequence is TGTGCCAGCGGCAGGGGAGATGAAAAACTGTTTTTT. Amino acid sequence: CASGRGDEKLFF.

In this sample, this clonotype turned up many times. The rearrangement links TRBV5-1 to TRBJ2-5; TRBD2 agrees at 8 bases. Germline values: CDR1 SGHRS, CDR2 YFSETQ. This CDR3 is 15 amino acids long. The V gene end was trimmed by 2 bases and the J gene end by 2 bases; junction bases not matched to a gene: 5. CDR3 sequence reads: CASSLTGGTQETQYF. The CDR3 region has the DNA TGCGCCAGCAGCTTAACGGGAGGGACGCAAGAGACCCAGTACTTC.

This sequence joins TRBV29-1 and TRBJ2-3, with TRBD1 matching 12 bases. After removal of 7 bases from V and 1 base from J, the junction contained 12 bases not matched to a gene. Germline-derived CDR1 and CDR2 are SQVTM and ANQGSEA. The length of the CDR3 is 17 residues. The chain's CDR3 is CSANRDRGLGGTDTQYF. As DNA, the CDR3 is TGCAGCGCCAACCGGGACAGGGGGCTTGGAGGCACAGATACGCAGTATTTT.

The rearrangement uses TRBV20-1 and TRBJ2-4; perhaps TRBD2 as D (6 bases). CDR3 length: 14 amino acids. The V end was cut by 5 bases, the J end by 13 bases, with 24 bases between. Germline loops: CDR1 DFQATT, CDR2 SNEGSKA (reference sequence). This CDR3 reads CSAEAGSVYNEQYF. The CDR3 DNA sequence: TGCAGTGCTGAAGCGGGTAGCGTCTACAATGAGCAGTACTTC.